The present TCR beta chain was sequenced within a study of cytomegalovirus exposure and HLA in healthy donors. The V end lost 4 bases, the J end lost 3 bases, and 16 bases lay between the germline ends. The germline CDR1 and CDR2 sequences are SEHNR and FQNEAQ (reference sequence). The CDR3 spans 15 residues. The donors were in the 120-subject validation cohort; that cohort was separate from the roughly 700-subject first cohort. This clone was detected once. Only in-frame clones appear in the TCRdb table, and some are missing; sequencing was by immunoSEQ multiplex PCR. The repertoire consists of 110,000 to 150,000 clones, with around 85% occurring once and the leading ten covering 2.9%.

The TCR was taken from a man younger than 35 in good health and CMV-seronegative. The chain couples TRBV7-9 to TRBJ2-7; maybe TRBD2 (6 bases). Source material: PBMCs. The CDR3 DNA reads TGTGCCAGCAGCTCCCTAGGAGGGACTTACTACGAGCAGTACTTC. Protein product: CASSSLGGTYYEQYF.